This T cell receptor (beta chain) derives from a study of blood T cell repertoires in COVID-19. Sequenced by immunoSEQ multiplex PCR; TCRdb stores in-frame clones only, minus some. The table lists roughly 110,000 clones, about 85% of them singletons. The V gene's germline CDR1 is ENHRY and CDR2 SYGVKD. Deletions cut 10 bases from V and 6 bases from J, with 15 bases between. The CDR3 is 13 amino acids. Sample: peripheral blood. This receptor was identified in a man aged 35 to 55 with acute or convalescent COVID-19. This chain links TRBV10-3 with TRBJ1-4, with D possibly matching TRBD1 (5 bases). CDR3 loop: CATNRDLDEKLFF. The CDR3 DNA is TGTGCCACCAACCGGGACTTGGATGAAAAACTGTTTTTT.